The 12 T cell receptor beta chains presented below share a single source sample, sequenced in a study of T-cell reconstitution after alpha-beta-depleted transplantation in children. Preparing the TCRbeta library involved the use of unique molecular identifiers. TCRdb re-derived calls from the PCR reads in MiXCR, one entry per CDR3 protein. The sample lists a few hundred thousand distinct CDR3 sequences, 13% seen once, with 2.2% in the top ten. The sample was PBMCs, mostly from graft donor cells, taken 360 days after TCRalphabeta/CD19-depleted stem cell transplant. The source of these receptors is a male patient between 5 and 17 years old who had a stem cell transplant for acute myeloid leukemia, so the T cells may come from the graft donor.

In DNA, the CDR3 is TGTGCCAGCAGCTTTAAACCCGGGGATGAGCAGTTCTTC. Translation: CASSFKPGDEQFF. The rearrangement links TRBV5-4 to TRBJ2-1, with D possibly matching TRBD2 (5 bases). V lost 2 bases to trimming and J lost 8 bases, with 11 bases between them. Germline V gives CDR1 SGHNT, CDR2 YYREEE (reference sequence). CDR3 length: 13 residues.

This chain joins TRBV20-1 and TRBJ2-5, with 11 bases matching TRBD2. The ends lost 5 bases at V and 5 bases at J; junction bases unmatched: 7. The CDR3 spans 14 residues. Germline V gives CDR1 DFQATT, CDR2 SNEGSKA (reference sequence). CDR3 sequence (DNA): TGCAGTGCTTTACTAGCGGGAGTTGGGGAGACCCAGTACTTC. The encoded protein is CSALLAGVGETQYF.

The V gene is TRBV24-1, the J gene TRBJ2-2; D not resolved. The CDR3 loop spans 15 amino acids. Trimming took 5 bases from V and 6 from J, leaving 15 bases between them. CDR1 and CDR2 (germline): KGHDR, SFDVKD. As DNA, the CDR3 is TGTGCCACCAGTGCGGTCGGTCCGGTCGCCGGGGAGCTGTTTTTT. Translated: CATSAVGPVAGELFF.

This clonotype appeared many times. The rearrangement links TRBV7-2 to TRBJ1-1; D is undetermined. Trimming stripped 1 base from V and 0 bases from J, with 3 bases between. Germline lookup yields CDR1 SGHTA and CDR2 FQGNSA. The CDR3 runs 13 residues. The chain's CDR3 is CASSLVMNTEAFF. The CDR3 bases are TGTGCCAGCAGCTTAGTTATGAACACTGAAGCTTTCTTT. Full variable domain (rest looked up from reference TRBV7-2 and TRBJ1-1): GAGVSQSPSNKVTEKGKDVELRCDPISGHTALYWYRQSLGQGLEFLIYFQGNSAPDKSGLPSDRFSAERTGGSVSTLTIQRTQQEDSAVYLCASSLVMNTEAFFGQGTRLTVV.

The table lists this clonotype with many counts. The chain uses TRBV20-1 and TRBJ2-1, with D perhaps matching TRBD2 (6 bases). The ends were cut back, 5 bases at V and 4 bases at J, with 18 bases in the middle. In germline, CDR1 is DFQATT, CDR2 SNEGSKA (reference sequence). The CDR3 totals 15 residues. As DNA, the CDR3 is TGCAGTGCTCCTCCTACTAGCTGGGGTTACAATGAGCAGTTCTTC. It is translated as CSAPPTSWGYNEQFF.

This clonotype was detected only a few times. The J gene is TRBJ2-7, the V gene TRBV29-1; 12 bases align to TRBD2. V gave up 0 bases and J gave up 5 bases; unmatched junction bases: 2. In germline, CDR1 is SQVTM, CDR2 ANQGSEA. The CDR3 is 14 amino acids. The CDR3 is CSVEELAGGNEQYF. CDR3 in DNA: TGCAGCGTTGAAGAACTAGCGGGAGGAAACGAGCAGTACTTC.

In this sample, this clonotype turned up a few times. This chain connects TRBV5-1 to TRBJ2-5; a weak D match, TRBD2 (6 bases). Between the trimmed V and J ends, which lost 0 bases and 5 bases, there was a span of 17 bases. The V gene's germline CDR1 is SGHRS and CDR2 YFSETQ. The CDR3 contains 16 residues. In nucleotides, the CDR3 is TGCGCCAGCAGCTTGGCCGTTAGCGGAAGTGGGGAGACCCAGTACTTC. Translation: CASSLAVSGSGETQYF.

This clonotype has at least ten counts. The V call is TRBV15, the J call TRBJ2-2; D ambiguous. Trimming removed 11 bases at V and 4 bases at J, with 14 bases between. The CDR3 loop spans 13 amino acids. Germline V lookup: CDR1 LNHNV, CDR2 YYDKDF (reference sequence). This CDR3 reads CALRKGFTGELFF. CDR3 nucleotide sequence: TGTGCCCTCAGAAAGGGCTTCACCGGGGAGCTGTTTTTT.

This clonotype was detected a few times. This sequence joins TRBV12-3 or TRBV12-4 and TRBJ2-2; D gene unclear. This CDR3 has 12 residues. V shed 5 bases and J shed 6 bases, with 7 bases lying between them. The CDR3 protein is CASSGTPGELFF. The CDR3 bases are TGTGCCAGCAGTGGTACCCCCGGGGAGCTGTTTTTT.

The chain combines TRBV3-1 with TRBJ2-1; D remains unclear. The ends were cut back, 4 bases at V and 6 bases at J, with 10 bases in the middle. This CDR3 spans 13 amino acids. CDR1 and CDR2 from the germline V gene are LGHDT and YNNKEL (reference sequence). The CDR3 spells CASSPSDGNEQFF. CDR3 in DNA: TGTGCCAGCAGCCCCTCGGACGGCAATGAGCAGTTCTTC.

This sequence joins TRBV4-3 and TRBJ2-2; 9 bases are shared with TRBD2. Looked up from germline, CDR1 is LGHNA and CDR2 is YSLEER. The CDR3 extends over 17 amino acids. The V and J ends lost 1 base and 2 bases, in that order; junction bases with no gene match: 5. The CDR3 is CASSQGLAALNTGELFF. CDR3 in DNA: TGCGCCAGCAGCCAAGGACTAGCGGCCCTCAACACCGGGGAGCTGTTTTTT.

This clonotype was seen only a few times. The chain couples TRBV5-1 to TRBJ1-1, with 7 bases identical to TRBD1. J was trimmed by 6 bases and V by 3 bases; bases with no gene match: 5. There are 13 residues in the CDR3. Germline V gene lookup returns CDR1 SGHRS and CDR2 YFSETQ. The CDR3 DNA reads as TGCGCCAGCAGCTCGACAGGGATAGCTGAAGCTTTCTTT. It yields the protein CASSSTGIAEAFF.